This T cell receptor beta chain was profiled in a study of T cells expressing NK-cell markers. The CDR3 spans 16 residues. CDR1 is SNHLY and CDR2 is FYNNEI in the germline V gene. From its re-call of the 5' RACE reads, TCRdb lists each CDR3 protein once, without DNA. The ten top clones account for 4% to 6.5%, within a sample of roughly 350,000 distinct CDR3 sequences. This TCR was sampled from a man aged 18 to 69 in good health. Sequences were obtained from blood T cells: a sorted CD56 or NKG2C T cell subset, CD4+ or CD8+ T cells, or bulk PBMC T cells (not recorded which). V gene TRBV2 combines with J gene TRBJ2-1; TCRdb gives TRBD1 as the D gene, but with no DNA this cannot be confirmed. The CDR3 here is CASSEQGARGYNEQFF.